This T cell receptor (beta chain) was observed in a study of molecular identifiers for immune sequencing clone quantification. The study, taken as a whole, reports: In cases of identical TCR molecules sharing a barcode, highly expanded clone sizes could be underestimated. Naive cells had under 1% of molecules in clones above 20 RNA copies, effectors over 97%.

The sample holds a few counts of this clonotype. The antigen is unknown. Generation of bulk TCR libraries relied on previously described methods and listed TCR primers. One entry per CDR3 protein, called by TCRdb with MiXCR from the PCR reads. This sample carries some 320,000 distinct CDR3 sequences, about 22% of them seen once, and the ten largest clones take roughly 0.86%. The V end was cut by 5 bases, the J end by 0 bases, with 16 bases between. The length of the CDR3 is 16 residues. The TCR sequence derives from a human donor in good health. Some libraries in this study had Jurkat cell RNA spiked in. The chain carries TRBV12-3 or TRBV12-4 and TRBJ1-2; no clear D gene. Sample: naive CD8+ T cells from blood, with Jurkat cell RNA spiked in. Subset here: FACS-sorted CD8+CD4-CCR7+CD45RA+ naive T cells. The CDR3: CASSPSYTLPNYGYTF. In nucleotides, the CDR3 is TGTGCCAGCAGTCCCAGTTATACCCTTCCTAACTATGGCTACACCTTC.